Listed below are T cell receptor beta chains from one sample, sequenced in a study of identical twins. Each CDR3 protein is one row after TCRdb ran MiXCR on the 5' RACE reads. Here the sample spans 650,000 to 800,000 distinct CDR3 sequences, around 8.3% being singletons. These data also featured in a second study, about yellow fever vaccine responses in identical twins.

Sequenced: PBMCs. These receptors were collected from a woman aged 18-29 years in good health. Both conserved end residues are part of each CDR3. Fields, in order: D gene, clone size, J gene, V gene, CDR3 protein, CDR3 DNA. A D gene is named only where the DNA matches it firmly. Only part of the rows carry a size: once, few, many, or a class if the clone is expanded.

>TRBD2|.|TRBJ2-7|TRBV6-5
CASSYSERGGSYEQYF
TGTGCCAGCAGTTACTCGGAGCGGGGGGGCTCCTACGAGCAGTACTTC
>.|.|TRBJ1-5|TRBV28
CASSLNSRQPQHF
TGTGCCAGCAGTTTAAACAGTCGTCAGCCCCAGCATTTT
>.|many|TRBJ2-4|TRBV6-1
CASSRWSQPLAKNIQYF
TGTGCCAGCAGCCGTTGGAGTCAACCCCTAGCCAAAAACATTCAGTACTTC
>.|many|TRBJ1-1|TRBV29-1
CSVDGEGSTEAFF
TGCAGCGTTGATGGGGAGGGGAGTACTGAAGCTTTCTTT
>.|.|TRBJ1-3|TRBV29-1
CSVEDNQSGNTIYF
TGCAGCGTTGAAGATAATCAATCTGGAAACACCATATATTTT
>.|many|TRBJ1-2|TRBV12-3/TRBV12-4
CASSPGGYYGYTF
TGTGCCAGCAGTCCCGGGGGTTACTATGGCTACACCTTC
>TRBD1|few|TRBJ1-1|TRBV3-1
CASSRQGGANTEAFF
TGTGCCAGCAGCCGACAGGGAGGTGCGAACACTGAAGCTTTCTTT
>TRBD2|few|TRBJ2-7|TRBV6-4
CASSESSGGYEQYF
TGTGCCAGCAGTGAGTCTAGCGGGGGTTACGAGCAGTACTTC
>.|.|TRBJ1-1|TRBV14
CASSQDAGIPEAFF
TGTGCCAGCAGCCAAGATGCCGGGATACCTGAAGCTTTCTTT
>.|few|TRBJ1-5|TRBV7-2
CASSFDPIQPQHF
TGTGCCAGCAGCTTCGACCCGATTCAGCCCCAGCATTTT
>TRBD2|many|TRBJ2-4|TRBV5-1
CASSLGAGMNIQYF
TGCGCCAGCAGCTTGGGAGCGGGGATGAACATTCAGTACTTC
>.|few|TRBJ2-7|TRBV6-5
CASSYVGPHKKEEQYF
TGTGCCAGCAGTTACGTCGGGCCTCATAAAAAAGAGGAGCAGTACTTC
>TRBD2|many|TRBJ2-5|TRBV5-1
CASSIGTSGVPQETQYF
TGCGCCAGCAGCATCGGGACTAGCGGAGTCCCCCAAGAGACCCAGTACTTC
>.|.|TRBJ2-7|TRBV4-3
CASGSGTRGYEQYF
TGCGCCAGCGGATCTGGGACCCGAGGATACGAGCAGTACTTC
>.|.|TRBJ2-7|TRBV5-5
CASSTDWAGYYEQYF
TGTGCCAGCAGCACAGACTGGGCTGGCTACTACGAGCAGTACTTC
>.|.|TRBJ2-1|TRBV3-1
CATSQSPGSYPYNEQFF
TGTGCCACCAGCCAATCTCCAGGGTCTTACCCCTACAATGAGCAGTTCTTC
>.|.|TRBJ2-6|TRBV6-2/TRBV6-3
CASTGSWKSGANVLTF
TGTGCCAGCACAGGGTCGTGGAAGTCTGGGGCCAACGTCCTGACTTTC
>TRBD2|.|TRBJ2-5|TRBV5-8
CASSLQLAGGQETQYF
TGTGCCAGCAGCTTGCAACTAGCGGGGGGTCAAGAGACCCAGTACTTC
>TRBD2|many|TRBJ2-1|TRBV5-4
CASSDRTSGNSNEQFF
TGTGCCAGCAGCGACAGGACTAGCGGGAATAGCAATGAGCAGTTCTTC
>TRBD2|many|TRBJ2-2|TRBV5-1
CASSPRQLAGGTRRKELFF
TGCGCCAGCAGCCCCCGACAGTTGGCGGGGGGAACACGTCGAAAGGAGCTGTTTTTT
>TRBD1|.|TRBJ1-2|TRBV19
CASSSAGTGIGYTF
TGTGCCAGTAGTAGCGCCGGGACAGGGATCGGCTACACCTTC
>.|.|TRBJ2-7|TRBV28
CASSFRGKGSYEQYF
TGTGCCAGCAGTTTTAGGGGGAAAGGGTCCTACGAGCAGTACTTC
>.|few|TRBJ2-5|TRBV27
CASTNLLQETQYF
TGTGCCAGCACCAACCTCCTCCAAGAGACCCAGTACTTC
>.|.|TRBJ2-5|TRBV20-1
CSARIGTQETQYF
TGCAGTGCCCGGATAGGGACCCAAGAGACCCAGTACTTC
>TRBD2|.|TRBJ2-5|TRBV5-1
CASSLDGGGDSGGTQYF
TGCGCCAGCAGCTTGGACGGCGGGGGGGACTCTGGAGGGACCCAGTACTTC
>TRBD1|.|TRBJ2-5|TRBV9
CASSSGQVLQETQYF
TGTGCCAGCAGCTCGGGACAGGTACTACAAGAGACCCAGTACTTC
>.|.|TRBJ2-1|TRBV25-1
CASRDRDWEGDEQFF
TGTGCCAGCAGGGACAGGGATTGGGAGGGGGATGAGCAGTTCTTC
>TRBD1|few|TRBJ1-2|TRBV6-5
CASSYGGQGGYTF
TGTGCCAGCAGTTACGGGGGACAGGGTGGCTACACCTTC
>.|.|TRBJ2-3|TRBV7-2
CASRTGPAVPDTQYF
TGTGCCAGCAGGACGGGACCAGCAGTCCCAGATACGCAGTATTTT
>.|.|TRBJ1-5|TRBV5-1
CASSLEGGFNQPQHF
TGCGCCAGCAGCTTGGAGGGCGGCTTCAATCAGCCCCAGCATTTT
>.|few|TRBJ2-3|TRBV7-3
CASSLLPGSTDTQYF
TGTGCCAGCAGCTTACTCCCAGGGAGCACAGATACGCAGTATTTT
>TRBD2|few|TRBJ2-3|TRBV7-8
CASSPPSSGRGDTQYF
TGTGCCAGCAGCCCACCGTCTAGCGGGAGGGGAGATACGCAGTATTTT
>TRBD2|.|TRBJ2-1|TRBV20-1
CSARGGRAYNEQFF
TGCAGTGCTAGGGGCGGGAGAGCTTACAATGAGCAGTTCTTC
>.|few|TRBJ1-1|TRBV7-6
CASSFNQNTEAFF
TGTGCCAGCAGCTTTAATCAGAACACTGAAGCTTTCTTT
>.|many|TRBJ2-1|TRBV20-1
CSAPRFGEQFF
TGCAGTGCCCCCCGTTTTGGTGAGCAGTTCTTC
>.|few|TRBJ2-7|TRBV6-5
CASSYPGGSYEQYF
TGTGCCAGCAGTTACCCAGGAGGTTCCTACGAGCAGTACTTC
>TRBD2|few|TRBJ2-1|TRBV20-1
CSARDREAGVAYNEQFF
TGCAGTGCTAGAGATCGGGAAGCGGGAGTGGCTTACAATGAGCAGTTCTTC
>.|.|TRBJ2-1|TRBV20-1
CSAKMGPSINEQFF
TGCAGTGCCAAAATGGGGCCCTCCATCAATGAGCAGTTCTTC
>TRBD1|.|TRBJ2-7|TRBV14
CASSQPGQGISEQYF
TGTGCCAGCAGCCAACCGGGACAGGGGATTAGCGAGCAGTACTTC
>.|many|TRBJ2-7|TRBV20-1
CSAGGAGRSYEQYF
TGCAGTGCGGGGGGTGCAGGGCGCTCCTACGAGCAGTACTTC
>TRBD2|.|TRBJ2-7|TRBV6-1
CASSRPPGLAYEQYF
TGTGCCAGCTCTCGCCCTCCGGGACTAGCGTACGAGCAGTACTTC
>.|many|TRBJ2-2|TRBV7-2
CASSLVGPNTGELFF
TGTGCCAGCAGCTTAGTCGGGCCCAACACCGGGGAGCTGTTTTTT
>.|few|TRBJ2-7|TRBV12-3/TRBV12-4
CASSSTRGFYEQYF
TGTGCCAGCAGTTCGACCAGGGGATTCTACGAGCAGTACTTC
>TRBD2|.|TRBJ2-7|TRBV18
CASSPTMTSGSMHEQYF
TGTGCCAGCTCACCGACTATGACTAGCGGGAGTATGCACGAGCAGTACTTC
>TRBD2|many|TRBJ2-1|TRBV7-8
CASSPHPSGGDNEQFF
TGTGCCAGCAGCCCACACCCATCCGGGGGGGACAATGAGCAGTTCTTC
>.|.|TRBJ1-5|TRBV20-1
CSAIVLKMNQPQHF
TGCAGTGCTATTGTACTGAAGATGAATCAGCCCCAGCATTTT
>.|.|TRBJ2-7|TRBV9
CASSVYRGGDEQYF
TGTGCCAGCAGCGTCTACAGGGGAGGAGACGAGCAGTACTTC
>.|few|TRBJ1-1|TRBV20-1
CSAPDPGPADTEAFF
TGCAGTGCCCCCGATCCCGGGCCGGCGGACACTGAAGCTTTCTTT
>.|few|TRBJ2-5|TRBV5-1
CASSLATGRGETQYF
TGCGCCAGCAGCTTGGCGACAGGGAGGGGGGAGACCCAGTACTTC
>.|.|TRBJ2-1|TRBV11-1
CASSLLGGVGGHNEQFF
TGTGCCAGCAGCCTACTGGGCGGAGTGGGGGGGCATAATGAGCAGTTCTTC
>.|many|TRBJ2-7|TRBV29-1
CSVGRGSSYEQYF
TGCAGCGTTGGACGGGGTTCCTCCTACGAGCAGTACTTC
>.|few|TRBJ1-2|TRBV7-2
CASSLNDRRTDGYTF
TGTGCCAGCAGCTTAAATGACAGGCGGACAGATGGCTACACCTTC
>.|few|TRBJ2-3|TRBV4-1
CASSQKKNGYTDTQYF
TGCGCCAGCAGCCAAAAGAAAAACGGATACACAGATACGCAGTATTTT
>.|few|TRBJ2-2|TRBV6-2/TRBV6-3
CASSYSRLPGLF
TGTGCCAGCAGTTACTCACGCCTGCCGGGGCTTTTT
>TRBD1|few|TRBJ1-2|TRBV27
CASSLSLGQGLLYGYTF
TGTGCCAGCAGTTTATCCTTGGGACAGGGCCTACTCTATGGCTACACCTTC
>TRBD1|many|TRBJ2-5|TRBV7-2
CASSFDRGVETQYF
TGTGCCAGCAGCTTTGACAGGGGGGTTGAGACCCAGTACTTC
>TRBD1|few|TRBJ2-7|TRBV5-1
CASSPGDSTYEQYF
TGCGCCAGCAGCCCCGGGGACAGCACCTACGAGCAGTACTTC
>.|.|TRBJ2-2|TRBV19
CASRGETGELFF
TGTGCCAGCAGGGGAGAGACCGGGGAGCTGTTTTTT
>TRBD1|many|TRBJ2-1|TRBV5-1
CASSYGTGNEQFF
TGCGCCAGCAGCTACGGGACAGGCAATGAGCAGTTCTTC